These T cell receptor beta chains were read from a single sample in a study of blood T cell repertoires in COVID-19. The assay was immunoSEQ multiplex PCR, and TCRdb's table has in-frame clones only and misses some. This table has some 75,000 clones, about 70% appearing once. Sequencing was carried out using peripheral blood. The origin of the receptors is a woman older than 75 with active or convalescent COVID-19. Each CDR3 is given with its conserved first and last residue. The order of the fields is J gene, clone size, D gene, V gene, CDR3 DNA, CDR3 protein. A D gene is named only where the DNA matches it firmly. A row's size may be missing; if present it is once, few, many or a size class.

J: TRBJ1-5
size: -
D: -
V: TRBV18
DNA: TGTGCCAGCTCACCCCTCGGGGTGGTGGGAAGTCAGCCCCAGCATTTT
CDR3: CASSPLGVVGSQPQHF

J: TRBJ2-5
size: -
D: TRBD1
V: TRBV6-2/TRBV6-3
DNA: TGTGCCAGCAGTCAACAGGGGGAAGAGACCCAGTACTTC
CDR3: CASSQQGEETQYF

J: TRBJ1-3
size: once
D: TRBD1
V: TRBV5-6
DNA: TGTGCCAGCAGCTTGCCAGGGGGCCGCTCTGGAAACACCATATATTTT
CDR3: CASSLPGGRSGNTIYF

J: TRBJ2-2
size: -
D: -
V: TRBV16
DNA: TGTGCCAGCAGCCAACCAGAGCGCACCGGGGAGCTGTTTTTT
CDR3: CASSQPERTGELFF

J: TRBJ2-7
size: -
D: TRBD2
V: TRBV4-3
DNA: TGCGCCAGCAGCCAAGATCATATGACTAGCCTACACTACGAGCAGTACTTC
CDR3: CASSQDHMTSLHYEQYF

J: TRBJ2-1
size: -
D: TRBD1
V: TRBV7-6
DNA: TGTGCCAGCTCCACCAGGGGGCGGCCCAGTGAGCAGTTCTTC
CDR3: CASSTRGRPSEQFF

J: TRBJ2-3
size: few
D: -
V: TRBV6-5
DNA: TGTGCCAGCATCTCCCCGGGGGATACGCAGTATTTT
CDR3: CASISPGDTQYF

J: TRBJ2-1
size: -
D: TRBD2
V: TRBV5-4
DNA: TGTGCCAGCAGCCGAGGGCAGCGGGGGGTTAATGAGCAGTTCTTC
CDR3: CASSRGQRGVNEQFF

J: TRBJ2-3
size: -
D: TRBD1
V: TRBV5-1
DNA: TGCGCCAGCAGCTTGGCCCCGGGACAGGGCACAGATACGCAGTATTTT
CDR3: CASSLAPGQGTDTQYF

J: TRBJ2-1
size: -
D: -
V: TRBV5-5
DNA: TGTGCCAGCAGTCCACCCGGCTACAATGAGCAGTTCTTC
CDR3: CASSPPGYNEQFF

J: TRBJ2-7
size: -
D: TRBD2
V: TRBV12-3/TRBV12-4
DNA: TGTGCCAGCAGGCCGGGACTAGTCTACGAGCAGTACTTC
CDR3: CASRPGLVYEQYF

J: TRBJ2-7
size: -
D: TRBD1
V: TRBV4-1
DNA: TGCGCCAGCAGCTTGACAGGGAACGAGCAGTACTTC
CDR3: CASSLTGNEQYF

J: TRBJ2-3
size: few
D: TRBD2
V: TRBV30
DNA: TGTGCCTGGAGTGTTGGACTAGCGGGGGGGAGAGATACGCAGTATTTT
CDR3: CAWSVGLAGGRDTQYF

J: TRBJ2-3
size: -
D: -
V: TRBV7-2
DNA: TGTGCCAGCAGCTTAGTTTCGGCAGATACGCAGTATTTT
CDR3: CASSLVSADTQYF

J: TRBJ2-7
size: -
D: -
V: TRBV7-6
DNA: TGTGCCAGCAGCTTAGAAATGGAACAGTCAACCTACGAGCAGTACTTC
CDR3: CASSLEMEQSTYEQYF

J: TRBJ2-5
size: -
D: -
V: TRBV6-1
DNA: TGTGCCAGCAGTGAAGCGGGGGCCTACCAAGAGACCCAGTACTTC
CDR3: CASSEAGAYQETQYF

J: TRBJ1-1
size: -
D: -
V: TRBV3-1/TRBV3-2
DNA: TGTGCCAGCAGCCAAGAGCTAAACACTGAAGCTTTCTTT
CDR3: CASSQELNTEAFF

J: TRBJ1-5
size: -
D: -
V: TRBV3-1/TRBV3-2
DNA: TGTGCCAGCAGCCTCAAAATGGAACAGCAAAGCAATCAGCCCCAGCATTTT
CDR3: CASSLKMEQQSNQPQHF

J: TRBJ2-7
size: -
D: TRBD1
V: TRBV5-4
DNA: TGTGCCAGCAGCCAAGGTGGGACAGGGGCCGTCGAGCAGTACTTC
CDR3: CASSQGGTGAVEQYF

J: TRBJ2-1
size: -
D: TRBD2
V: TRBV11-2
DNA: TGTGCCAGCAGGTCACTAGCGGGGGTCTACAATGAGCAGTTCTTC
CDR3: CASRSLAGVYNEQFF

J: TRBJ1-2
size: -
D: -
V: TRBV6-5
DNA: TGTGCCAGCAGACGCCCGGGGGACTATGGCTACACCTTC
CDR3: CASRRPGDYGYTF

J: TRBJ2-5
size: -
D: -
V: TRBV7-9
DNA: TGTGCCAGCAGCCTCGGGACACCTGGGGAGACCCAGTACTTC
CDR3: CASSLGTPGETQYF

J: TRBJ1-1
size: few
D: TRBD1
V: TRBV10-3
DNA: TGTGCCATCAGACAGGGGACAGCCAACACTGAAGCTTTCTTT
CDR3: CAIRQGTANTEAFF

J: TRBJ1-6
size: -
D: -
V: TRBV11-2
DNA: TGTGCCAGCAGCTTAGTGGGGGCGCGGGTTTCTTCACCCCTCCACTTT
CDR3: CASSLVGARVSSPLHF

J: TRBJ2-7
size: -
D: -
V: TRBV7-2
DNA: TGTGCCAGCAGCTTAGGCGGCGGGGGCGGATTCTACGAGCAGTACTTC
CDR3: CASSLGGGGGFYEQYF

J: TRBJ2-2
size: -
D: -
V: TRBV28
DNA: TGTGCCAGCAAATTTTCGACAGGAATGAACACCGGGGAGCTGTTTTTT
CDR3: CASKFSTGMNTGELFF

J: TRBJ2-7
size: -
D: TRBD1
V: TRBV7-9
DNA: TGTGCCAGCAGCGGACAGGGTACTAGCTACGAGCAGTACTTC
CDR3: CASSGQGTSYEQYF

J: TRBJ2-1
size: -
D: TRBD2
V: TRBV24-1
DNA: TGTGCCACCAGTGATTTTCGGGCTAGCGGGGGAAATAATGAGCAGTTCTTC
CDR3: CATSDFRASGGNNEQFF

J: TRBJ1-1
size: -
D: -
V: TRBV20-1
DNA: TGCAGTGCTAGTCCCCTCGGAGAGAACACTGAAGCTTTCTTT
CDR3: CSASPLGENTEAFF

J: TRBJ2-1
size: -
D: TRBD2
V: TRBV9
DNA: TGTGCCAGCAGCCCAGCAGTAGGGACTAGCATTAGTGAGCAGTTCTTC
CDR3: CASSPAVGTSISEQFF

J: TRBJ1-2
size: -
D: -
V: TRBV28
DNA: TGTGCCAGCACCTCAGGGTTGAGGGGCTACACCTTC
CDR3: CASTSGLRGYTF

J: TRBJ1-2
size: -
D: TRBD1
V: TRBV5-1
DNA: TGCGCCAGCAGCTTGGCTGGACAGGTTCAGAAAGGCTACACCTTC
CDR3: CASSLAGQVQKGYTF

J: TRBJ1-1
size: -
D: -
V: TRBV6-5
DNA: TGTGCCAGCAGACGAATACCGCTAGAGGACACTGAAGCTTTCTTT
CDR3: CASRRIPLEDTEAFF

J: TRBJ2-1
size: -
D: -
V: TRBV5-5
DNA: TGTGCCAGCAGCTTGGCCGTCTACAATGAGCAGTTCTTC
CDR3: CASSLAVYNEQFF

J: TRBJ1-1
size: few
D: -
V: TRBV6-6
DNA: TGTGCCAGCAGCCCTGGGAGCCTTGAAGCTTTCTTT
CDR3: CASSPGSLEAFF

J: TRBJ1-4
size: once
D: TRBD1
V: TRBV6-5
DNA: TGTGCCAGCAGTCGGACAGGGAAAGGAGAAAAACTGTTTTTT
CDR3: CASSRTGKGEKLFF

J: TRBJ1-3
size: -
D: -
V: TRBV29-1
DNA: TGCAGCGCGGTACAGACAATTGGAAACACCATATATTTT
CDR3: CSAVQTIGNTIYF

J: TRBJ1-1
size: -
D: TRBD1
V: TRBV29-1
DNA: TGCAGCGGGACAGGGTTGGGCGTGAGCACTGAAGCTTTCTTT
CDR3: CSGTGLGVSTEAFF

J: TRBJ2-1
size: once
D: TRBD2
V: TRBV7-2
DNA: TGTGCCAGCAGCTCGGGACTAGCGGGGGGGCCCGAATTTGAGGAGCAGTTCTTC
CDR3: CASSSGLAGGPEFEEQFF

J: TRBJ1-2
size: -
D: -
V: TRBV7-2
DNA: TGTGCCAGCAGCGAGGGCCCTGTAAATGGCTACACCTTC
CDR3: CASSEGPVNGYTF

J: TRBJ1-4
size: -
D: TRBD1
V: TRBV5-6
DNA: TGTGCCAGCAGCGCCTCCGGGACAGCCCATGAAAAACTGTTTTTT
CDR3: CASSASGTAHEKLFF

J: TRBJ2-7
size: -
D: -
V: TRBV7-2
DNA: TGTGCCAGCAGCTTAGGCGGGAAGCAGTACTTC
CDR3: CASSLGGKQYF

J: TRBJ2-2
size: once
D: -
V: TRBV12-5
DNA: TGTGCTAGTGGACGGGACTCCTTGCCCGGGGAGCTGTTTTTT
CDR3: CASGRDSLPGELFF

J: TRBJ2-5
size: few
D: TRBD1
V: TRBV7-3
DNA: TGTGCCAGCAGCTCGAACGGACAGGGGGCGACCCAGTACTTC
CDR3: CASSSNGQGATQYF

J: TRBJ1-6
size: -
D: -
V: TRBV14
DNA: TGTGCCACCGCTAGCTCCTATAATTCACCCCTCCACTTT
CDR3: CATASSYNSPLHF

J: TRBJ1-2
size: -
D: -
V: TRBV7-2
DNA: TGTGCCAGCAGCGGCGACACAGGTTTTGGCTATGGCTACACCTTC
CDR3: CASSGDTGFGYGYTF

J: TRBJ1-3
size: -
D: -
V: TRBV9
DNA: TGTGCCAGCAGTGAAGGGGGATCGGAAGGAAACACCATATATTTT
CDR3: CASSEGGSEGNTIYF

J: TRBJ2-7
size: -
D: TRBD1
V: TRBV14
DNA: TGTGCCAGCAGCCATCTTCCCGGGACAGGGACCAACGAGCAGTACTTC
CDR3: CASSHLPGTGTNEQYF

J: TRBJ2-1
size: -
D: TRBD1
V: TRBV4-1
DNA: TGCGCCAGCAGCCAAGCTGGACAGGGGTTCGGTGAGCAGTTCTTC
CDR3: CASSQAGQGFGEQFF

J: TRBJ1-5
size: -
D: -
V: TRBV19
DNA: TGTGCCAGTAGGACAGTCAGCAATCAGCCCCAGCATTTT
CDR3: CASRTVSNQPQHF

J: TRBJ1-1
size: -
D: TRBD1
V: TRBV4-1
DNA: TGCGCCAGCAGCCGGACAGGGGCGAACACTGAAGCTTTCTTT
CDR3: CASSRTGANTEAFF

J: TRBJ1-3
size: -
D: TRBD1
V: TRBV13
DNA: TGTGCCAGCAGCCCTACAGGGGGGGAACGAAACACCATATATTTT
CDR3: CASSPTGGERNTIYF

J: TRBJ1-4
size: once
D: TRBD1
V: TRBV7-9
DNA: TGTGCCAGCAGTTTTCGAGGACAGGGCGTTGAAAAACTGTTTTTT
CDR3: CASSFRGQGVEKLFF